This T cell receptor (beta chain) was sequenced in a study of blood T cell repertoires in COVID-19. Study-wide background: COVID-19 samples from acute and convalescent phases originated in the United States, Italy and Spain. PBMCs, B-cell-depleted T cells, or T cells were the source of the cDNA or gDNA that made up the material.

This clone was seen once. Clones were sequenced by immunoSEQ multiplex PCR, and TCRdb holds only the in-frame ones, with some missing. The sample holds 150,000 to 200,000 clones, roughly 90% seen once. The CDR3 extends over 18 amino acids. J gave up 2 bases and V 2 bases, and 9 bases lay outside the gene matches. Germline V gene data show CDR1 as SGDLS and CDR2 as YYNGEE. The sample consisted of peripheral blood. V is TRBV9 and J is TRBJ2-7, with TRBD2 identical over 14 bases. This receptor was taken from a man aged 60-69 years with active or convalescent COVID-19. CDR3 amino acids: CASSVGTSGSLTTYEQYF. Written as DNA, the CDR3 is TGTGCCAGCAGCGTTGGGACTAGCGGGAGTTTAACCACCTACGAGCAGTACTTC.